The 20 T cell receptor beta chains below all came from one sample that was sequenced in a study of PD-1 blockade in classical Hodgkin lymphoma (TCRdb year 2020). The method was the immunoSEQ multiplex PCR assay. TCRdb mirrors the immuneACCESS table, restricted to in-frame sequences. Some clones are absent from its copies; in checked studies, under half trace to an unresolved V gene, and the reason for the others is unknown. This sample is represented by 5,500 to 7,000 clones; 75% to 90% of them were singletons. The ten largest clones add up to roughly 45% of the sample. Interpreted using the paper, the time point label stands for: cycle 4 day 1 (C4D1), after about 6 weeks of nivolumab. All trial patients had relapsed after autologous stem cell transplantation, with cohorts A, B and C differing in prior brentuximab vedotin exposure. The material sequenced was peripheral blood mononuclear cells (PBMCs), taken before the fourth cycle of nivolumab. The receptors shown here come from a human donor with classical Hodgkin lymphoma.

The rearrangement uses TRBV2 and TRBJ1-2; no clear D. V was clipped by 0 bases and J by 4 bases, with 15 bases between them. Germline V gives CDR1 SNHLY, CDR2 FYNNEI. The CDR3 runs to 16 residues. The CDR3: CASSEAGPRASYGYTF. Written as DNA, the CDR3 is TGTGCCAGCAGTGAAGCGGGCCCGAGGGCAAGCTATGGCTACACCTTC.

The genes are TRBV7-6 and TRBJ2-7; the match to TRBD1 covers 7 bases. Germline values: CDR1 SGHVS, CDR2 FNYEAQ. The length of the CDR3 is 14 residues. V was clipped by 6 bases and J by 1 base; unmatched bases: 6. The CDR3 bases are TGTGCCAGCAGGGAGACAGGGTTTTCCTACGAGCAGTACGTC. Residues: CASRETGFSYEQYV.

V and J are TRBV9 and TRBJ1-1; D unclear. Germline V gives CDR1 SGDLS, CDR2 YYNGEE. This CDR3 is 16 amino acids long. V was cut by 0 bases and J by 1 base, with 13 bases left in between. CDR3 in amino acids: CASSVALRHPNTEAFF. CDR3 DNA: TGTGCCAGCAGCGTAGCTTTGCGACATCCGAACACTGAAGCTTTCTTT. Full variable domain (remainder filled in from reference TRBV9 and TRBJ1-1): DSGVTQTPKHLITATGQRVTLRCSPRSGDLSVYWYQQSLDQGLQFLIQYYNGEERAKGNILERFSAQQFPDLHSELNLSSLELGDSALYFCASSVALRHPNTEAFFGQGTRLTVV.

The chain combines TRBV30 with TRBJ2-5, with a possible D match to TRBD2 (5 bases). CDR3 length: 14 amino acids. CDR1 is GTSNPN, CDR2 SVGIG, per germline (reference sequence). The V end lost 3 bases, the J end lost 4 bases, and 15 bases lay between the germline ends. The CDR3 loop reads CAWRDSNGRETQYF. DNA of the CDR3: TGTGCCTGGAGGGACTCAAATGGGCGAGAGACCCAGTACTTC.

This sequence joins TRBV30 and TRBJ1-6; TRBD1 matches 7 bases. The V gene end was trimmed by 7 bases and the J gene end by 6 bases; junction bases not matched to a gene: 9. The germline V gene has CDR1 GTSNPN and CDR2 SVGIG (reference sequence). The CDR3 contains 14 residues. CDR3 sequence (DNA): TGTGCCTCTAGACAGGGAAGTTTTAATTCACCCCTCCACTTT. Translating gives CASRQGSFNSPLHF.

The chain has TRBV2 and TRBJ2-5; the D is unclear. Germline loops: CDR1 SNHLY, CDR2 FYNNEI. The CDR3 consists of 14 residues. Trimming pared 2 bases from V and 1 base from J, leaving 8 bases between. CDR3 sequence: CASSELGPQETQYF. The CDR3 nucleotides read TGTGCCAGCAGTGAATTAGGGCCCCAAGAGACCCAGTACTTC.

The sample holds one count of this clone. This chain joins TRBV11-2 and TRBJ2-5; D is undetermined. V gave up 2 bases and J gave up 0 bases, with 4 bases separating them. CDR3 length: 13 amino acids. Germline V gene sequence: CDR1 SGHAT, CDR2 FQNNGV. The CDR3 protein is CASSLSDQETQYF. The CDR3, as DNA: TGTGCCAGCAGCTTATCAGACCAAGAGACCCAGTACTTC.

V usage is TRBV2 and J usage is TRBJ2-5; no clear D. Germline V gene sequence: CDR1 SNHLY, CDR2 FYNNEI. The V end was cut by 6 bases, the J end by 2 bases, with 19 bases between. The CDR3 spans 16 residues. The CDR3 sequence: CASSRVGFEIQETQYF. CDR3 DNA: TGTGCCAGCAGCCGGGTAGGGTTCGAAATACAAGAGACCCAGTACTTC.

This chain uses TRBV5-1 with TRBJ1-6, with a tentative D call TRBD1 (6 bases). This CDR3 region has 15 residues. The V and J ends lost 5 bases and 1 base respectively, with 10 bases between them. Per the germline V gene, CDR1 is SGHRS and CDR2 is YFSETQ. The CDR3, as DNA: TGCGCCAGCAGTAGGGGGTTTTCCTATAATTCACCCCTCCACTTT. Translation: CASSRGFSYNSPLHF.

The V and J genes are TRBV10-3 and TRBJ2-3; 8 positions agree with TRBD2. Germline V gene sequence: CDR1 ENHRY, CDR2 SYGVKD. The junction had 5 bases not matched to a gene; V was cut back by 0 bases and J by 3 bases. The CDR3 runs to 16 residues. The CDR3 protein is CAISESSGRSTDTQYF. In DNA form, the CDR3 reads TGTGCCATCAGTGAGTCCAGCGGGAGAAGTACAGATACGCAGTATTTT.

Only one count was recorded for this clone. J is TRBJ1-4 and V is TRBV4-2; TRBD1 might be the D (6 bases). Germline lookup yields CDR1 LGHNA and CDR2 YNFKEQ. The CDR3 runs to 17 residues. V was cut by 1 base and J by 2 bases, with 14 bases left in between. CDR3 loop: CASSQGGRGYTNEKLFF. CDR3 DNA: TGTGCCAGCAGCCAAGGAGGCAGGGGTTATACTAATGAAAAACTGTTTTTT.

The rearrangement links TRBV15 to TRBJ1-5; maybe TRBD1 (5 bases). Trimming removed 1 base at V and 4 bases at J, with 11 bases between. There are 15 residues in the CDR3. Germline assignment: CDR1 LNHNV and CDR2 YYDKDF (reference sequence). The chain's CDR3 is CATSRGEGRNQPQHF. The DNA for the CDR3 is TGTGCCACCAGCAGAGGGGAGGGGAGAAATCAGCCCCAGCATTTT.

In this sample, this clone turned up a few times. The chain couples TRBV10-3 to TRBJ1-5, with TRBD1 as a possible D gene (6 bases). Germline loops: CDR1 ENHRY, CDR2 SYGVKD. The CDR3 extends over 13 amino acids. Trimming took off 8 bases at V and 5 bases at J, with 13 bases between the two ends. CDR3 sequence: CAIGRDTYQPQHF. CDR3 sequence (DNA): TGTGCCATCGGTCGGGACACATATCAGCCCCAGCATTTT.

This clone is judged medium-sized. This sample also contains other DNA sequences that code for the same CDR3. The chain carries TRBV6-5 and TRBJ1-2, with a possible D match to TRBD1 (5 bases). The CDR3 extends over 14 amino acids. Trimming stripped 2 bases from V and 5 bases from J, with 12 bases between. CDR1 and CDR2 from the germline V gene are MNHEY and SVGAGI. The CDR3 loop is CASSYGEGKYGYTF. In DNA, the CDR3 is TGTGCCAGCAGTTACGGGGAGGGGAAGTATGGCTACACCTTC.

J is TRBJ1-5 and V is TRBV4-2; maybe TRBD1 (5 bases). Between the trimmed V and J ends, which lost 4 bases and 1 base, there was a span of 11 bases. Germline values: CDR1 LGHNA, CDR2 YNFKEQ. This CDR3 spans 15 amino acids. The CDR3 sequence: CASSRGPRSNQPQHF. The CDR3 nucleotides read TGTGCCAGCAGCCGGGGACCACGGAGCAATCAGCCCCAGCATTTT.

This sequence joins TRBV5-1 and TRBJ1-2; D is ambiguous. Trimming took 1 base from V and 6 from J, leaving 10 bases between them. The CDR3 contains 13 residues. From germline, CDR1 is SGHRS and CDR2 YFSETQ. In DNA form, the CDR3 reads TGCGCCAGCAGCTTGTTCCCCCGGGATGGCTACACCTTC. Its translation: CASSLFPRDGYTF.

This clone was recorded once. The chain is built from TRBV7-9 and TRBJ1-1; the D gene is possibly TRBD1 (5 bases). Germline CDR1 is SEHNR and CDR2 is FQNEAQ (reference sequence). Deletions cut 1 base from V and 2 bases from J, with 8 bases between. The CDR3 is 14 amino acids. As DNA, the CDR3 is TGTGCCAGCAGCTTAGGGGGCCTTAACACTGAAGCTTTCTTT. Translating gives CASSLGGLNTEAFF.

The rearrangement joins TRBV15 to TRBJ1-2, with TRBD1 matching 11 bases. CDR1 and CDR2 from the germline V gene are LNHNV and YYDKDF (reference sequence). V shed 0 bases, J shed 8 bases, and the junction held 8 bases outside the gene matches. The CDR3 loop spans 16 amino acids. DNA of the CDR3: TGTGCCACCAGCAGAGATAGGACAGGGGGCGCAGAAGGCTACACCTTC. Translation: CATSRDRTGGAEGYTF.

The chain combines TRBV18 with TRBJ1-4; D is perhaps TRBD1 (6 bases). This CDR3 contains 15 residues. V dropped 6 bases and J dropped 10 bases, with 21 bases sitting between them. Looked up from germline, CDR1 is KGHSH and CDR2 is LQKENI. The DNA of the CDR3 is TGTGCCAGCTCCCCCGGCGGGGACATCTGGAGAAAACTGTTTTTT. Its protein is CASSPGGDIWRKLFF.

The rearrangement uses TRBV5-1 and TRBJ2-3; TRBD2 matches at 9 bases. Germline loops: CDR1 SGHRS, CDR2 YFSETQ. The ends lost 4 bases at V and 4 bases at J; junction bases unmatched: 7. The CDR3 has 15 amino acids. The CDR3 loop is CASSIPSSGADTQYF. The CDR3 coding sequence is TGCGCCAGCAGCATACCTTCTAGCGGGGCAGATACGCAGTATTTT.